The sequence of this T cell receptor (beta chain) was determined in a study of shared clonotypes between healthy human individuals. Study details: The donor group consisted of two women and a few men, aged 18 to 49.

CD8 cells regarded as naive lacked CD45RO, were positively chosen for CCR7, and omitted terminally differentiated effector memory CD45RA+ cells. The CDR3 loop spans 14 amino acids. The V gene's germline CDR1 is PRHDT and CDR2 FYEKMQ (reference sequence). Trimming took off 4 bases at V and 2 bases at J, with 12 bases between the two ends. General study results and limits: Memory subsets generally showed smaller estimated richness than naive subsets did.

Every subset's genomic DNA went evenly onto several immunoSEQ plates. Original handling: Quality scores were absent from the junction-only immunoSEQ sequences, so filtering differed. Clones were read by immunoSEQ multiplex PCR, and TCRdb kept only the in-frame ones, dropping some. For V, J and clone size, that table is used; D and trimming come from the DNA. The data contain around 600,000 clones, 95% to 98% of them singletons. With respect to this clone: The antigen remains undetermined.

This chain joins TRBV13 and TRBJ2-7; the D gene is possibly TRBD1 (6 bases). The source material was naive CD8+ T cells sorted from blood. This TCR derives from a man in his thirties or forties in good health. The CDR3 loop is CASSWWDKAYEQYF. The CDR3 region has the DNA TGTGCCAGCAGCTGGTGGGACAAAGCCTACGAGCAGTACTTC.